Here is one TCR beta chain with its context. What it binds is unknown. A much larger clonotype is one base distant, so this may be a read error. From germline, CDR1 is MNHNY and CDR2 SVGAGI (reference sequence). This CDR3 spans 11 amino acids. V lost 9 bases and J lost 6, with 9 bases in between. The second PCR ran about 6 to 11 cycles with a sample-barcoded 5' primer and J-beta primers. Any given sample supplied a minimum of 3 million CDR3-containing paired-end reads. TCRdb reanalysed the 5' RACE reads using MiXCR and keeps one entry per CDR3 protein. The repertoire holds about 600,000 distinct CDR3 sequences, with more than 45% as singletons. These data belong to a study of blood T cells in healthy people across ages. The study's findings and limits: Roughly linear age-related decline in beta diversity appeared, significant by age 40.

Caucasian, healthy and from Russia, the donors were aged between 6 and 90. Isolation yielded PBMCs, at least 6 million per sample, in every case. The clonotype comes from a man older than 75 in good health. The rearrangement links TRBV6-6 to TRBJ2-1; D is unresolved. Sequenced: blood. CDR3 bases: TGTGCCAGGCTTTCCCGCAATGAGCAGTTCTTC. Translated: CARLSRNEQFF.